The sequence of this T cell receptor (beta chain) was determined in a study of blood T cell repertoires in COVID-19. Whole-study context: The United States, Italy and Spain provided the acute and convalescent COVID-19 samples. T cells, B-cell-depleted T cells, or PBMCs provided the cDNA or gDNA that served as material.

As handled by the study authors: Amplification with reference gene primers provided the estimates of nucleated cell counts. The repertoire was sequenced with immunoSEQ multiplex PCR; TCRdb's copy has only in-frame clones and lacks some. V and J calls and clone size follow that table, whereas D and trimming were derived from the DNA. Of some 80,000 clones in the sample, around 87% were seen once. Trimming shortened V by 0 bases and J by 7 bases, and 15 bases separated the two germline ends. The CDR3 is 15 amino acids. Germline V gives CDR1 GTSNPN, CDR2 SVGIG (reference sequence). The sequence came from a woman in her forties or fifties with active or convalescent COVID-19. The sequencing sample was made of peripheral blood. V and J are TRBV30 and TRBJ2-2; D not certain. The CDR3 region has the DNA TGTGCCTGGAGTGTACCTCAGCAAAGGAGCGGGGAGCTGTTTTTT. Its translation is CAWSVPQQRSGELFF.